This entry lists 10 T cell receptor beta chains sequenced from one sample in a study of blood T cells in healthy people across ages. A sample-barcoded 5' primer and a J-beta primer mix were used in a second PCR of roughly 7 to 11 cycles. Each CDR3 protein is one row after TCRdb ran MiXCR on the 5' RACE reads. Of some 1,500,000 distinct CDR3 sequences detected, less than 45% appear once; the ten largest clones hold about 4.1%. Specimen: blood. The receptor source for this set is a woman aged 18 to 35 in good health.

This clonotype showed up just a few times. J is TRBJ1-1 and V is TRBV4-1; 9 positions agree with TRBD1. This CDR3 is built from 14 residues. The germline CDR1 and CDR2 sequences are MGHRA and YSYEKL. Germline trimming cut 2 bases from V and 10 bases from J; bases unmatched to any gene: 8. CDR3 sequence reads: CASSQLRTGVIAFF. The CDR3 DNA follows: TGCGCCAGCAGCCAACTACGGACAGGGGTAATAGCTTTCTTT.

The gene calls are TRBV27 and TRBJ2-5; TRBD1 might be the D (6 bases). There are 14 residues in the CDR3. Between the trimmed V and J ends, which lost 7 bases and 11 bases, there was a span of 23 bases. Per the germline V gene, CDR1 is MNHEY and CDR2 is SMNVEV (reference sequence). In DNA, the CDR3 is TGTGCCAGCAATCCGGGACAATCCGGCAATGAGCAGTACTTC. Amino acid sequence: CASNPGQSGNEQYF.

This clonotype was counted at least ten times. The chain is built from TRBV6-5 and TRBJ2-3; TRBD2 is a possible D gene (5 bases). Germline V gene sequence: CDR1 MNHEY, CDR2 SVGAGI. CDR3 size: 11 residues. V was clipped by 8 bases and J by 8 bases, with 11 bases between them. Here the CDR3 reads CASHGSGTQYF. The CDR3, as DNA: TGTGCCAGCCATGGGAGTGGTACGCAGTATTTT.

V is TRBV15 and J is TRBJ1-1; 9 bases line up with TRBD1. J was trimmed by 4 bases and V by 2 bases; bases with no gene match: 11. This CDR3 region has 17 residues. Germline assignment: CDR1 LNHNV and CDR2 YYDKDF (reference sequence). This CDR3 reads CATSRYEGDRVLTEAFF. Here the CDR3 DNA reads TGTGCCACCAGCAGATACGAGGGGGACAGGGTTCTCACTGAAGCTTTCTTT.

In this sample, this clonotype turned up a few times. The chain links TRBV28 to TRBJ2-7, with D hard to call. Trimming pared 3 bases from V and 3 bases from J, leaving 6 bases between. Per the germline V gene, CDR1 is MDHEN and CDR2 is SYDVKM. This CDR3 is built from 12 residues. The CDR3 loop is CASSFADYEQYF. For the CDR3, the DNA is TGTGCCAGCAGTTTTGCCGACTACGAGCAGTACTTC. The variable domain in full, completed from reference TRBV28 and TRBJ2-7, reads DVKVTQSSRYLVKRTGEKVFLECVQDMDHENMFWYRQDPGLGLRLIYFSYDVKMKEKGDIPEGYSVSREKKERFSLILESASTNQTSMYLCASSFADYEQYFGPGTRLTVT.

V is TRBV7-3 and J is TRBJ2-1, with D unresolved. CDR3 length equals 14 residues. Germline V gives CDR1 SGHTA, CDR2 FQGTGA. V was pared by 6 bases and J by 10 bases, with 19 bases between. In DNA, the CDR3 is TGTGCCAGCAGGCAGACGGACCTCACACGGGAGCAGTTCTTC. Residues: CASRQTDLTREQFF.

The V call is TRBV27, the J call TRBJ1-1; 9 nucleotides agree with TRBD1. This CDR3 contains 15 residues. The V gene's germline CDR1 is MNHEY and CDR2 SMNVEV (reference sequence). Trimming removed 2 bases from V and 7 bases from J; junction bases left unmatched: 8. The CDR3 sequence: CASSLLTGGRGEAFF. The CDR3 DNA follows: TGTGCCAGCAGTTTACTCACAGGGGGCCGAGGTGAAGCTTTCTTT.

Only a few counts were recorded for this clonotype. This chain joins TRBV11-2 and TRBJ2-1; D may be TRBD2 (5 bases). The CDR3 contains 15 residues. Trimming took 3 bases from V and 7 from J, leaving 16 bases between them. Germline V lookup: CDR1 SGHAT, CDR2 FQNNGV. CDR3 protein: CASSFLLGPLNEQFF. As DNA, the CDR3 is TGTGCCAGCAGCTTTCTACTAGGTCCCTTAAATGAGCAGTTCTTC.

V is TRBV28 and J is TRBJ2-3; 9 nucleotides align to TRBD2. This CDR3 region has 16 residues. Trimming took 7 bases from V and 3 from J; bases not matched to a gene: 11. In germline, CDR1 is MDHEN, CDR2 SYDVKM. The DNA for the CDR3 is TGTGCCAGCAAATACCACGGCGGGAGGGTAACAGATACGCAGTATTTT. It specifies CASKYHGGRVTDTQYF.

The genes are TRBV4-1 and TRBJ2-1; maybe TRBD1 (6 bases). The CDR3 contains 13 residues. CDR1 is MGHRA, CDR2 YSYEKL, per germline. Trimming cost V 6 bases and J 10 bases, with 16 bases left between them. The CDR3 DNA reads as TGCGCCAGCAGTCCGACAGGAGCACTCGAGCAGTTCTTC. Encoded protein: CASSPTGALEQFF.